Reported below is one TCR beta chain. Its antigen remains unknown. The source of the sample is a study of post-analysis software for immune sequencing data. The TCR beta cDNA libraries carried unique molecular identifiers. The source material, about 0.9 to 11 million T cells, gave rise to approximately 520,000 cDNA molecules. Using its own MiXCR run on the PCR reads, TCRdb lists one record per CDR3 protein. The sample yields around 770,000 distinct CDR3 sequences, approximately 44% seen once. Study-wide results and caveats: Multiple sclerosis patients showed significantly lower normalized Chao1 diversity than controls did. Patients used about 5 TRBV segments, including TRBV5-6, TRBV5-1 and TRBV20-1, more often than controls.

This CDR3 is 16 amino acids long. V was clipped by 1 base and J by 5 bases, with 17 bases between them. From germline, CDR1 is MNHEY and CDR2 SVGAGI. V is TRBV6-5 and J is TRBJ2-5, with D perhaps TRBD1 or TRBD2 (5 bases each). This TCR derives from a girl between 10 and 17 years old with multiple sclerosis. Material for sequencing was blood. In nucleotides, the CDR3 is TGTGCCAGCAGTTACTTGTCCGCAGGGAGTAGGGAGACCCAGTACTTC. Translating it yields CASSYLSAGSRETQYF.